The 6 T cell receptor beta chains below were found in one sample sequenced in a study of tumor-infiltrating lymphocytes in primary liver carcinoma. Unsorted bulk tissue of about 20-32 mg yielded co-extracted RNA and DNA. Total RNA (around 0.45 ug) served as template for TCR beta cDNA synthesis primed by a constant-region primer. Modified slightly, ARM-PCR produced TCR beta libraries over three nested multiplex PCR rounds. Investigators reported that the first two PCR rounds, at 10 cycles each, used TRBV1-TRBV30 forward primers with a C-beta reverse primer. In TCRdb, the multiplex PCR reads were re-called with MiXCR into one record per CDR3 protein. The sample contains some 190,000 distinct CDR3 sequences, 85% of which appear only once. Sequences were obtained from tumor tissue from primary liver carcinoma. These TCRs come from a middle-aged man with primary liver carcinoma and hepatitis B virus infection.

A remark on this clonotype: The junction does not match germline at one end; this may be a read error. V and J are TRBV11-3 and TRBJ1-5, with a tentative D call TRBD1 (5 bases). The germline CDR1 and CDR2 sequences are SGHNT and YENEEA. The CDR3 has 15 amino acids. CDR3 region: CAISLDLGVTQPQHF. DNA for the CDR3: TGTGCCATCAGCTTAGATCTGGGGGTGACCCAGCCCCAGCATTTT.

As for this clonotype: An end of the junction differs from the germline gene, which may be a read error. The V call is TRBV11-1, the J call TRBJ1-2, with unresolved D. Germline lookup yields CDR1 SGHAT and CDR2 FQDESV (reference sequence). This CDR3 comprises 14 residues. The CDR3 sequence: CASNLACQGGGYTF. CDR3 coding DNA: TGTGCCAGCAACTTAGCGTGCCAAGGTGGAGGCTACACCTTC.

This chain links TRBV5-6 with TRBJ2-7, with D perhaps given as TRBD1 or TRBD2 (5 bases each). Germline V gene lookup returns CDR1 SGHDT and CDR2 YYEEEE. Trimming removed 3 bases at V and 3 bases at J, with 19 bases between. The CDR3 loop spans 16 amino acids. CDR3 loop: CASSSSGLASIYEQYF. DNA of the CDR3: TGTGCCAGCAGCTCGTCGGGGCTAGCTAGCATCTACGAGCAGTACTTC.

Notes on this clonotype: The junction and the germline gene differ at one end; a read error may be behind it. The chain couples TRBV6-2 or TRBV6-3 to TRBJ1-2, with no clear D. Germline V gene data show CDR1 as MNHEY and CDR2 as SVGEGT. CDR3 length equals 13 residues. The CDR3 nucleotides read TGTGCCAGCAGCCGCCGGAGCGGCTATGGCCACACCTTC. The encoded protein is CASSRRSGYGHTF.

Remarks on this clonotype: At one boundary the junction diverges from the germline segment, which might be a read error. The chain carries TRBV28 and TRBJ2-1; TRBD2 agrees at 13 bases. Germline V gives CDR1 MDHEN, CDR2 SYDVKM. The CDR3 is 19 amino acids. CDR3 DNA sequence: TGTGCCAGCGGTTTTGCGGGACTAGCGGGATCGAGCTCCTACAATGAGCAGTTCTTC. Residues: CASGFAGLAGSSSYNEQFF.

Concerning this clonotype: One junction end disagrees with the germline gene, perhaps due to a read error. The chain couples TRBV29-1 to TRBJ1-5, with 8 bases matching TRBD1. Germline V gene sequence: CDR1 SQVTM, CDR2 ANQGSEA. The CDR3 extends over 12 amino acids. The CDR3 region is CSVGTGLQPRQF. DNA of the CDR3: TGCAGCGTTGGGACAGGGCTTCAGCCCCGGCAATTT.